These 15 T cell receptor beta chains originate from one sample sequenced in a study of CD8+CD57+ T cells in acquired aplastic anemia. Genomic DNA, the template, was used for profiling of the TCR beta VDJ and CDR3. TCRdb re-called the reads through MiXCR, storing one row per CDR3 protein. The sample yields 200,000 to 250,000 distinct CDR3 sequences, 30% to 35% seen once. The sequenced sample was sorted CD4+, CD8+, or CD8+CD57+ T cells (not recorded which) from PBMCs. These receptors were taken from a human donor in good health, serving as a control.

In its sample, this clonotype was seen a few times. The chain has TRBV3-1 and TRBJ2-1, with 12 bases fitting TRBD2. CDR3 size: 18 residues. V lost 4 bases and J lost 3; bases outside the gene matches: 10. Looked up from germline, CDR1 is LGHDT and CDR2 is YNNKEL (reference sequence). CDR3 DNA: TGTGCCAGCAGCCCGGGACTAGCGGGTAACCTACACTACAATGAGCAGTTCTTC. It is translated as CASSPGLAGNLHYNEQFF.

The gene calls are TRBV19 and TRBJ2-7; 9 bases map to TRBD1. This CDR3 is 11 amino acids long. The germline gives CDR1 LNHDA, CDR2 SQIVND (reference sequence). V dropped 4 bases and J dropped 9; count of bases not matched to a gene: 1. CDR3 protein: CASSRTGVQYF. Written as DNA, the CDR3 is TGTGCCAGTAGTAGGACAGGGGTGCAGTACTTC.

This clonotype was counted between two and nine times. The genes are TRBV3-1 and TRBJ1-2, with D possibly matching TRBD1 (6 bases). CDR3 length: 15 amino acids. V was clipped by 1 base and J by 5 bases, with 14 bases between them. CDR1 LGHDT and CDR2 YNNKEL come from the germline V gene (reference sequence). The CDR3 bases are TGTGCCAGCAGCCAAGCGGACAGCTCTATATATGGCTACACCTTC. It encodes CASSQADSSIYGYTF.

This clonotype was found many times. This rearrangement joins TRBV7-9 to TRBJ2-3; TRBD1 matches at 7 bases. Germline trimming cut 3 bases from V and 4 bases from J; bases unmatched to any gene: 4. The CDR3 is 14 residues long. Germline values: CDR1 SEHNR, CDR2 FQNEAQ (reference sequence). This CDR3 is CASSFGRGSDTQYF. The CDR3 DNA is TGTGCCAGCAGCTTCGGCAGGGGGTCAGATACGCAGTATTTT.

This clonotype showed up just a few times. The V gene is TRBV20-1, the J gene TRBJ1-2; D remains ambiguous. The CDR3 is made up of 15 amino acids. Germline CDR1 DFQATT, CDR2 SNEGSKA (reference sequence). V was cut by 0 bases and J by 4 bases, with 15 bases left in between. DNA of the CDR3: TGCAGTGCTAGAGATGAGGGAGGGAGAAGCTATGGCTACACCTTC. It encodes CSARDEGGRSYGYTF.

This clonotype was detected only once. Being one base from a much bigger clone, this may be a read error. The V gene is TRBV20-1, the J gene TRBJ2-1; D is perhaps TRBD1 (5 bases). The CDR3 has 13 amino acids. Germline V gene data show CDR1 as DFQATT and CDR2 as SNEGSKA (reference sequence). The CDR3 DNA is TGCACTGCTGCGGTGGCAGGGCTGTCCGGGCAGTTCTTC. Its protein is CTAAVAGLSGQFF.

A remark on this clonotype: It may be a read error: a sequence one base away is much more abundant. The genes are TRBV4-1 and TRBJ1-6; TRBD1 aligns across 8 bases. This CDR3 spans 16 amino acids. Germline-derived CDR1 and CDR2 are MGHRA and YSYEKL. After removal of 5 bases from V and 7 bases from J, the junction contained 10 bases not matched to a gene. Here the CDR3 reads CASSGHRDRLNSPLHF. CDR3 nucleotide sequence: TGCGCCAGCAGCGGTCACCGGGACAGGTTAAATTCACCCCTCCACTTT.

This clonotype was seen a few times. V usage is TRBV2 and J usage is TRBJ1-4; D is uncertain. The V and J ends lost 5 bases and 8 bases respectively, with 18 bases between them. There are 15 residues in the CDR3. Looked up from germline, CDR1 is SNHLY and CDR2 is FYNNEI. The CDR3 nucleotides read TGTGCCAGCAGTTTTGGTGGATTTGAACGAGAAAAACTGTTTTTT. Protein: CASSFGGFEREKLFF.

In its sample, this clonotype was seen a few times. The J gene is TRBJ2-2, the V gene TRBV5-4, with D perhaps matching TRBD2 (5 bases). Germline V CDR1 and CDR2: SGHNT, YYREEE (reference sequence). The CDR3 contains 13 residues. V was cut by 7 bases and J by 6 bases, with 13 bases left in between. The CDR3 sequence is CASSLEVPGELFF. The CDR3, as DNA: TGTGCCAGCTCCCTGGAGGTTCCCGGGGAGCTGTTTTTT.

This clonotype was counted at least ten times. The chain combines TRBV5-1 with TRBJ1-2; TRBD1 might be the D (5 bases). The germline gives CDR1 SGHRS, CDR2 YFSETQ. V lost 1 base to trimming and J lost 0 bases, with 13 bases between them. The CDR3 consists of 16 residues. CDR3 nucleotide sequence: TGCGCCAGCAGCTTGACGGGAGGACAAACTAACTATGGCTACACCTTC. It specifies CASSLTGGQTNYGYTF. The entire variable domain, with the rest obtained from reference TRBV5-1 and TRBJ1-2, is as follows: KAGVTQTPRYLIKTRGQQVTLSCSPISGHRSVSWYQQTPGQGLQFLFEYFSETQRNKGNFPGRFSGRQFSNSRSEMNVSTLELGDSALYLCASSLTGGQTNYGYTFGSGTRLTVV.

The chain is built from TRBV2 and TRBJ1-1, with 8 bases lining up with TRBD1. The CDR3 contains 14 residues. V shed 6 bases and J 1 base; nucleotides not matched to a gene: 4. Germline V gives CDR1 SNHLY, CDR2 FYNNEI. The CDR3 here is CASRPDRGNTEAFF. In DNA form, the CDR3 reads TGTGCCAGCAGACCAGACAGGGGGAACACTGAAGCTTTCTTT.

As for this clonotype: A junction boundary mismatches the germline segment, possibly from a read error. This rearrangement joins TRBV24-1 to TRBJ1-2; possible D gene TRBD1, 6 bases. Germline assignment: CDR1 KGHDR and CDR2 SFDVKD. The length of the CDR3 is 14 residues. The CDR3 spells CASSPQGKASGYTF. The CDR3 nucleotides read TGTGCCAGCAGTCCCCAGGGGAAGGCAAGCGGCTACACCTTC.

This clonotype has at least ten counts. The rearrangement uses TRBV5-4 and TRBJ2-7; 7 nucleotides agree with TRBD1. The germline CDR1 and CDR2 sequences are SGHNT and YYREEE (reference sequence). V gave up 3 bases and J gave up 5 bases; unmatched junction bases: 17. The CDR3 runs to 17 residues. The CDR3 DNA reads as TGTGCCAGCAGCTCCGTAAAAGACAGGGCTGCTTCGGACGAGCAGTACTTC. Translating gives CASSSVKDRAASDEQYF. The whole variable domain, filled in from reference TRBV5-4 and TRBJ2-7, reads ETGVTQSPTHLIKTRGQQVTLRCSSQSGHNTVSWYQQALGQGPQFIFQYYREEENGRGNFPPRFSGLQFPNYSSELNVNALELDDSALYLCASSSVKDRAASDEQYFGPGTRLTVT.

Ten or more counts support this clonotype. The J gene is TRBJ1-6, the V gene TRBV9; D unclear. CDR3 length: 15 residues. Trimming took 3 bases from V and 11 from J, leaving 18 bases between them. Germline-derived CDR1 and CDR2 are SGDLS and YYNGEE. CDR3 residues: CASSESQRAPTPLHF. CDR3 DNA: TGTGCCAGCAGCGAATCTCAACGGGCCCCCACACCCCTCCACTTT.

The chain joins TRBV10-2 to TRBJ1-6, with TRBD1 as a possible D gene (5 bases). The germline V gene has CDR1 WSHSY and CDR2 SAAADI. V dropped 7 bases and J dropped 1 base, with 11 bases sitting between them. This CDR3 is built from 15 residues. DNA for the CDR3: TGCGCCAGCATCGCCGGGGGGTCCTATAATTCACCCCTCCACTTT. Protein sequence: CASIAGGSYNSPLHF.